This TCR beta chain was captured in a study of OX40 agonist ivuxolimab in advanced cancers. Study in general: Treatment of patients was with ivuxolimab, an agonistic anti-OX40 (CD134) antibody. Notes on the study in general: Clonal expansion was seen in CD4+ and CD8+ blood T cells by week 6 at 0.1 to 3.0 mg/kg.

Exclusion of a patient followed from autoimmune disease history or systemic immunosuppression. Peripheral blood came from all dose cohorts at three timepoints. Data came from immunoSEQ multiplex PCR; TCRdb stores just in-frame clones and leaves some out. The repertoire includes about 54,000 clones, 70% to 80% of them detected once, and around 4.5% sits in the top ten. Germline lookup yields CDR1 SGHRS and CDR2 YFSETQ. Trimming shortened V by 0 bases and J by 1 base, and 7 bases separated the two germline ends. This CDR3 spans 14 amino acids. This clone was found once. Its target is not known. The genes are TRBV5-1 and TRBJ1-1; D is undetermined. The sequence came from an adult with an advanced solid tumor such as melanoma, head and neck, liver or kidney cancer. Sample: CD4+ or CD8+ T cells sorted from blood, taken in a trial of the OX40 agonist ivuxolimab. The CDR3 loop is CASSLAPGNTEAFF. As DNA, the CDR3 is TGCGCCAGCAGCTTGGCTCCGGGGAACACTGAAGCTTTCTTT.